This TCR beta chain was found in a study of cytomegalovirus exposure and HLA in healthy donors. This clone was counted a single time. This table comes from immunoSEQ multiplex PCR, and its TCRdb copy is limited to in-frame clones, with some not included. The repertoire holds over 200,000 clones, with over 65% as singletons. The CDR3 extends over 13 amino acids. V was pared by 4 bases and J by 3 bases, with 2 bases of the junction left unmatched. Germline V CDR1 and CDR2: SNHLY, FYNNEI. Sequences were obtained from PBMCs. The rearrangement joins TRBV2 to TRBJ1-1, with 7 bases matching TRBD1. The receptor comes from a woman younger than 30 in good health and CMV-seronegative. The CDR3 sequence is CASSVRGYTEAFF. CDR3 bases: TGTGCCAGCAGTGTCAGGGGGTACACTGAAGCTTTCTTT.